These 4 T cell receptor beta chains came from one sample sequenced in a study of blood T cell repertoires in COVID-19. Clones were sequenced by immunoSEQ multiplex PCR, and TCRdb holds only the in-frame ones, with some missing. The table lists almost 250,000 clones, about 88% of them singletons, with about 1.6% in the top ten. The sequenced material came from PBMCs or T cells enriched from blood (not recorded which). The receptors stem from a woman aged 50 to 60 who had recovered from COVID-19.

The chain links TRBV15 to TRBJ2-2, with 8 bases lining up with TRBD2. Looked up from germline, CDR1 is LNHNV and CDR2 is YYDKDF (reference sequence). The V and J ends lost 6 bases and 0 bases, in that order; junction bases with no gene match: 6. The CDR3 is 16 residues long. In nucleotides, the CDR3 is TGTGCCACCAGATATGGACTAGCTCCGAACACCGGGGAGCTGTTTTTT. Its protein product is CATRYGLAPNTGELFF.

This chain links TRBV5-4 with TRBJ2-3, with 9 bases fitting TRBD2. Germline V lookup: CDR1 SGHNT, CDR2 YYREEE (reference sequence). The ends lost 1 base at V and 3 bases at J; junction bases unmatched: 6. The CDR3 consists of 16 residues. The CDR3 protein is CASSLLLAGQTDTQYF. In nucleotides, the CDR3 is TGTGCCAGCAGCTTGTTGCTAGCGGGGCAGACAGATACGCAGTATTTT.

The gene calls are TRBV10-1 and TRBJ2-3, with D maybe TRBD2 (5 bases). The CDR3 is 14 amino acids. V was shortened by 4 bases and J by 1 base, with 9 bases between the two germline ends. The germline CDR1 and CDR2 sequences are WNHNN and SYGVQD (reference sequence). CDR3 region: CASSGREGTDTQYF. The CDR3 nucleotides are TGCGCCAGCAGTGGACGGGAAGGCACAGATACGCAGTATTTT.

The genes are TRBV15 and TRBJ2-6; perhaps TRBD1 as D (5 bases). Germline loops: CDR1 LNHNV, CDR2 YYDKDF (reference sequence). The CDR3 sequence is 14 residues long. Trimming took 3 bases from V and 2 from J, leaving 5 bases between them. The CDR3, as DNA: TGTGCCACCAGCAGGGGGCCTGGGGCCAACGTCCTGACTTTC. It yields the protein CATSRGPGANVLTF.